This TCR beta chain was found in a study of OX40 agonist ivuxolimab in advanced cancers. Study summary: An agonistic human IgG2 monoclonal antibody against OX40 (CD134) was given. Therapy given before enrollment (anti-PD-1, anti-PD-L1 or anti-CTLA-4) was allowed, and around 41% had some.

This CDR3 comprises 13 residues. V gave up 2 bases and J gave up 2 bases, with 8 bases separating them. CDR1 and CDR2 (germline): SGHTS, YDEGEE. Study outcomes and limitations: CD8+ T cells were the subset that, on average, had more expanded clones than CD4+.

At cycle 4 day 1, cycle 7 day 1, and baseline, blood was sampled. Comment on this clone: Its target is unknown.

The protocol was immunoSEQ multiplex PCR, while the TCRdb copy is restricted to in-frame clones and leaves out a portion. The top ten hold approximately 10% of the sample, which has 65,000 to 80,000 clones, 80% to 95% seen once. This material consisted of CD4+ or CD8+ T cells sorted from blood, taken in a trial of the OX40 agonist ivuxolimab. The clonotype originates from an adult with an advanced solid tumor such as melanoma, head and neck, liver or kidney cancer. The chain recombines TRBV5-8 with TRBJ2-7; tentatively, D is TRBD1 (6 bases). The CDR3 region is CASSFGTTYEQYF. As DNA, the CDR3 is TGTGCCAGCAGCTTTGGGACAACCTACGAGCAGTACTTC.